The following is a T cell receptor (beta chain) sequence with its context. Its antigen is not identified. The sample belongs to a study of OX40 agonist ivuxolimab in advanced cancers. Study summary: Ivuxolimab, which patients received intravenously every 2 weeks, was dosed at 0.01 to 10 mg/kg. Partial responses were observed in three patients, of whom one had hepatocellular carcinoma and two had cutaneous melanoma.

The V gene's germline CDR1 is LNHDA and CDR2 SQIVND (reference sequence). Trimming cost V 1 base and J 2 bases, with 9 bases left between them. The CDR3 has 14 amino acids. The assay was immunoSEQ multiplex PCR, and TCRdb's table has in-frame clones only and misses some. The sample records 70,000 to 95,000 clones, 90% to 95% being singletons. Study findings and constraints: Some nonresponders additionally presented with little normalized T-cell clonal expansion. Researchers report that CD8+ T cells had, on average, more expanded clones than CD4+.

The V and J genes are TRBV19 and TRBJ2-7; no clear D. The sample in question was CD4+ or CD8+ T cells sorted from blood, obtained in a trial of the OX40 agonist ivuxolimab. The sequence came from an adult with an advanced solid tumor such as melanoma, head and neck, liver or kidney cancer. The CDR3 sequence is CASSIADGPYEQYF. The DNA for the CDR3 is TGTGCCAGTAGTATAGCGGACGGACCCTACGAGCAGTACTTC.